This note documents a single T cell receptor (beta chain) sequence. The table came from immunoSEQ multiplex PCR; TCRdb's copy has only in-frame clones and leaves some out. The table includes about 200,000 clones, around 82% detected once. This entry belongs to a study of blood T cell repertoires in COVID-19. Study as a whole: T cells, B-cell-depleted T cells, or PBMCs provided the cDNA or gDNA that served as material.

The sequenced material came from PBMCs or T cells enriched from blood (not recorded which). The sequence derives from a woman aged 45-65 years with acute COVID-19.

In DNA form, the CDR3 reads TGTGCCAGTAGTATGGGGCCAGGGTTTGGCTATGGCTACACCTTC. Protein sequence: CASSMGPGFGYGYTF. The rearrangement links TRBV19 to TRBJ1-2, with a possible D match to TRBD1 (5 bases). Between the trimmed V and J ends, which lost 3 bases and 4 bases, there was a span of 15 bases. The CDR3 covers 15 residues. Per germline, CDR1 LNHDA and CDR2 SQIVND (reference sequence).